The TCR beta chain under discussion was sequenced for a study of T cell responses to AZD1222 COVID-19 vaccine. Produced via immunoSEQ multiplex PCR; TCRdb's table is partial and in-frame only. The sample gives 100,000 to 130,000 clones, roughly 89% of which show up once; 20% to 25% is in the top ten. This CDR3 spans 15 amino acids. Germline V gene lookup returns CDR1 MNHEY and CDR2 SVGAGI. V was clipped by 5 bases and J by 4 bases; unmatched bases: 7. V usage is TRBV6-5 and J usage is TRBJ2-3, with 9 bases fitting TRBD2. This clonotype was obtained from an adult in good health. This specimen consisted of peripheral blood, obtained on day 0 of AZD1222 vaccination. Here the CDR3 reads CASSKMGLAADTQYF. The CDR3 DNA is TGTGCCAGCAGTAAGATGGGACTAGCAGCAGATACGCAGTATTTT.